This passage covers 8 T cell receptor beta chains from one sample sequenced in a study of OX40 agonist ivuxolimab in advanced cancers. This table comes from immunoSEQ multiplex PCR, and its TCRdb copy is limited to in-frame clones, with some not included. This sample has 77,000 or so clones, with 80% to 95% found just once. The specimen was CD4+ or CD8+ T cells sorted from blood, collected in a trial of the OX40 agonist ivuxolimab. Receptors were obtained from an adult with an advanced solid tumor such as melanoma, head and neck, liver or kidney cancer.

The gene calls are TRBV28 and TRBJ2-1, with unresolved D. This CDR3 is built from 14 residues. V lost 1 base to trimming and J lost 8 bases, with 12 bases between them. CDR1 is MDHEN and CDR2 is SYDVKM in the germline V gene. CDR3 in amino acids: CASSLLTTGDEQFF. CDR3 nucleotides: TGTGCCAGCAGTTTATTGACGACGGGTGATGAGCAGTTCTTC.

The V gene is TRBV5-6, the J gene TRBJ1-1; D is unclear. Deletions cut 0 bases from V and 7 bases from J, with 4 bases between. The length of the CDR3 is 11 residues. Germline V gene data show CDR1 as SGHDT and CDR2 as YYEEEE. As DNA, the CDR3 is TGTGCCAGCAGCTTGGTGGGTGAAGCTTTCTTT. This gives the protein CASSLVGEAFF.

The gene calls are TRBV7-9 and TRBJ2-7; D might be TRBD2 (5 bases). CDR3 length: 13 residues. Between the trimmed V and J ends, which lost 2 bases and 5 bases, there was a span of 10 bases. The germline CDR1 and CDR2 sequences are SEHNR and FQNEAQ (reference sequence). The CDR3 DNA sequence: TGTGCCAGCAGCTTAAATGGACTCAACGAGCAGTACTTC. It yields the protein CASSLNGLNEQYF.

This clone was counted only a few times. The J gene is TRBJ2-7, the V gene TRBV5-4, with 8 positions matching TRBD1. The CDR3 is made up of 15 amino acids. Germline assignment: CDR1 SGHNT and CDR2 YYREEE (reference sequence). V shed 3 bases and J 6 bases; nucleotides not matched to a gene: 11. DNA for the CDR3: TGTGCCAGCAGCTCTAACGATCAGGGGGCGTCCGAGCAGTACTTC. The encoded protein is CASSSNDQGASEQYF. Using reference TRBV5-4 and TRBJ2-7 for the parts outside the CDR3, the full variable domain is ETGVTQSPTHLIKTRGQQVTLRCSSQSGHNTVSWYQQALGQGPQFIFQYYREEENGRGNFPPRFSGLQFPNYSSELNVNALELDDSALYLCASSSNDQGASEQYFGPGTRLTVT.

This clone came up once. In DNA form, the CDR3 reads TGCAGCGTTGTACTAGCGGGAGGCTACGAGCAGTACTTC. It translates to CSVVLAGGYEQYF. The V call is TRBV29-1, the J call TRBJ2-7; 12 positions match TRBD2. Trimming took 4 bases from V and 3 from J; bases not matched to a gene: 1. Germline loops: CDR1 SQVTM, CDR2 ANQGSEA. The CDR3 length is 13 residues.

The rearrangement links TRBV10-2 to TRBJ2-5; TRBD1 aligns across 7 bases. The DNA end is a closer match to TRBJ2-7, so the J assignment may be wrong. Germline CDR1 reads WSHSY; CDR2 reads SAAADI. The CDR3 has 14 amino acids. In DNA, the CDR3 is TGCGCCAGCAGAGATACAGGGGTCTCCTACGAGCAGTACTTC. Its protein product is CASRDTGVSYEQYF.

The chain employs TRBV6-5 and TRBJ2-1; 10 nucleotides match TRBD2. The germline CDR1 and CDR2 sequences are MNHEY and SVGAGI. This CDR3 contains 16 residues. Trimming at V came to 0 bases and at J to 8 bases, leaving 7 bases not matched to a gene. The CDR3 DNA follows: TGTGCCAGCAGTTACTCGGGAATAGCGGGAGGCTATGAGCAGTTCTTC. Encoded protein: CASSYSGIAGGYEQFF.

The chain recombines TRBV9 with TRBJ2-3; TRBD2 agrees at 7 bases. Germline V CDR1 and CDR2: SGDLS, YYNGEE. The CDR3 sequence is 17 residues long. The junction had 11 bases not matched to a gene; V was cut back by 0 bases and J by 4 bases. CDR3 sequence: CASSVEPTSLPPDTQYF. CDR3 DNA sequence: TGTGCCAGCAGCGTAGAGCCGACTAGCTTACCCCCAGATACGCAGTATTTT.